This TCR beta chain stems from a study of CD8 T cells in Susac syndrome. cDNA came from roughly 0.53 to 1 ug RNA primed by random hexamers. Across 54 Vbeta and 13 Jbeta, TCR beta CDR3 was amplified with immunoSEQ multiplex PCR. One entry per CDR3 protein, called by TCRdb with MiXCR from the immunoSEQ multiplex PCR reads. Of 75,000 to 100,000 distinct CDR3 sequences in the sample, about 94% were seen once. Germline CDR1 and CDR2: PRHDT and FYEKMQ (reference sequence). This CDR3 has 13 residues. Trimming took off 3 bases at V and 4 bases at J, with 9 bases between the two ends. The TEMRA cells underwent FACS enrichment, while the CD8+ and CD4+ T cells underwent negative isolation.

The chain links TRBV13 to TRBJ2-5; D tentatively fits TRBD1 or TRBD2 (6 bases each). The sequence was collected from a human donor with Susac syndrome. Specimen: CD8+ T cells from PBMCs. Written as DNA, the CDR3 is TGTGCCAGCAGCTTCGGAGGGGGAGAGACCCAGTACTTC. As protein: CASSFGGGETQYF.